Presented here are 27 T cell receptor beta chains from one specimen sequenced in a study of T cells in Graves' hyperthyroidism and ophthalmopathy. Amplified regions were TCR beta CDR3 sequences from RNA transcripts. The primer set for the first-round RT-PCR of the TCR CDR3 was HTBI. In TCRdb, the multiplex PCR reads were re-called with MiXCR into one record per CDR3 protein. The sample has about 590,000 distinct CDR3 sequences, 15% to 18% seen once. Sample: blood. The receptors here all came from a woman aged 30 to 39 with Graves' hyperthyroidism.

This clonotype was seen many times. V is TRBV6-1 and J is TRBJ2-7; 11 positions agree with TRBD2. The CDR3 sequence is 18 residues long. CDR1 MNHNS and CDR2 SASEGT come from the germline V gene. Trimming removed 0 bases from V and 4 bases from J; junction bases left unmatched: 11. Here the CDR3 reads CASSEAYTSGSVPYEQYF. The DNA of the CDR3 is TGTGCCAGCAGTGAAGCGTATACTAGCGGGAGCGTACCTTACGAGCAGTACTTC.

The chain joins TRBV20-1 to TRBJ1-5; 8 nucleotides align to TRBD1. This CDR3 is built from 16 residues. Germline V lookup: CDR1 DFQATT, CDR2 SNEGSKA (reference sequence). V trimming: 6 bases; J trimming: 0 bases; junction bases outside the gene matches: 10. CDR3 in amino acids: CSALDRVGGSNQPQHF. The CDR3 nucleotides read TGCAGTGCCCTGGACAGGGTAGGGGGTAGCAATCAGCCCCAGCATTTT.

The sample holds many counts of this clonotype. The V and J genes are TRBV20-1 and TRBJ1-1, with D maybe TRBD1 (5 bases). The CDR3 covers 13 residues. CDR1 and CDR2 from the germline V gene are DFQATT and SNEGSKA (reference sequence). The V and J ends lost 3 bases and 1 base respectively, with 9 bases between them. CDR3 DNA: TGCAGTGCTAGCAGGGTTGGGAACACTGAAGCTTTCTTT. This translates into CSASRVGNTEAFF.

Ten or more counts support this clonotype. The chain links TRBV20-1 to TRBJ2-3; 10 bases fit TRBD2. CDR3 length: 11 amino acids. Germline V gene data show CDR1 as DFQATT and CDR2 as SNEGSKA (reference sequence). The CDR3 here is CSGEREGSQYF. As DNA, the CDR3 is TGCTCCGGGGAGCGGGAGGGTTCGCAGTATTTT.

There are a few counts of this clonotype. The gene calls are TRBV3-1 and TRBJ2-5; maybe TRBD2 (5 bases). CDR1 and CDR2 (germline): LGHDT, YNNKEL (reference sequence). CDR3 length: 15 amino acids. The V end lost 0 bases, the J end lost 3 bases, and 11 bases lay between the germline ends. CDR3: CASSQDTRREETQYF. In DNA form, the CDR3 reads TGTGCCAGCAGCCAAGATACTAGAAGGGAAGAGACCCAGTACTTC.

This clonotype has at least ten counts. This chain uses TRBV18 with TRBJ2-1, with TRBD1 matching 10 bases. CDR3 size: 14 residues. The V segment lost 6 bases and the J segment 6 bases; nucleotides outside the gene matches: 5. Germline-derived CDR1 and CDR2 are KGHSH and LQKENI. In DNA form, the CDR3 reads TGTGCCAGCTCGCCGGGACAGGGGATCAATGAGCAGTTCTTC. Translating gives CASSPGQGINEQFF.

The rearrangement links TRBV30 to TRBJ1-4, with TRBD1 identical over 7 bases. Germline-derived CDR1 and CDR2 are GTSNPN and SVGIG (reference sequence). V was pared by 1 base and J by 4 bases, with 6 bases of the junction left unmatched. CDR3 size: 15 residues. This chain's CDR3 is CAWSGPQGVNEKLFF. CDR3 DNA: TGTGCCTGGAGTGGTCCCCAGGGGGTTAATGAAAAACTGTTTTTT.

There are many counts of this clonotype. The rearrangement joins TRBV7-9 to TRBJ2-7; 12 nucleotides line up with TRBD2. The V gene end was trimmed by 3 bases and the J gene end by 6 bases; junction bases not matched to a gene: 6. The germline V gene encodes CDR1 SEHNR and CDR2 FQNEAQ (reference sequence). This CDR3 is 15 amino acids long. The CDR3 sequence: CASSFPTSGGSEQYF. CDR3 coding DNA: TGTGCCAGCAGCTTTCCGACTAGCGGGGGATCCGAGCAGTACTTC.

V is TRBV6-2 or TRBV6-3 and J is TRBJ2-1; the match to TRBD2 covers 10 bases. V lost 0 bases and J lost 0; bases outside the gene matches: 5. This CDR3 spans 18 amino acids. Germline CDR1 reads MNHEY; CDR2 reads SVGEGT. In DNA form, the CDR3 reads TGTGCCAGCAGTTACTCTTGGGCTAGCGGGAGCTCCTACAATGAGCAGTTCTTC. Amino acid sequence: CASSYSWASGSSYNEQFF.

This clonotype showed up many times. This chain joins TRBV11-3 and TRBJ2-2; TRBD1 agrees at 9 bases. Losses at the gene ends were 4 bases for V and 5 bases for J; bases not matched to a gene: 8. Germline V gene lookup returns CDR1 SGHNT and CDR2 YENEEA. This CDR3 has 16 amino acids. The DNA for the CDR3 is TGTGCCAGCAGCTCGTACGGGACAGGGCGTACCGGGGAGCTGTTTTTT. Its protein is CASSSYGTGRTGELFF. Filled out from reference TRBV11-3 and TRBJ2-2, the complete variable domain reads EAGVVQSPRYKIIEKKQPVAFWCNPISGHNTLYWYLQNLGQGPELLIRYENEEAVDDSQLPKDRFSAERLKGVDSTLKIQPAELGDSAVYLCASSSYGTGRTGELFFGEGSRLTVL.

This clonotype was counted at least ten times. The genes are TRBV27 and TRBJ2-7, with TRBD1 matching 9 bases. This CDR3 has 13 amino acids. V shed 5 bases and J 6 bases; nucleotides not matched to a gene: 5. Germline CDR1 reads MNHEY; CDR2 reads SMNVEV (reference sequence). For the CDR3, the DNA is TGTGCCAGCAGTGACAGGGGGGTTGGCGAGCAGTACTTC. Amino acid sequence: CASSDRGVGEQYF.

The genes are TRBV29-1 and TRBJ2-3; maybe TRBD2 (10 bases). Per the germline V gene, CDR1 is SQVTM and CDR2 is ANQGSEA. V was cut by 6 bases and J by 2 bases, with 24 bases left in between. The CDR3 is made up of 17 amino acids. Written as DNA, the CDR3 is TGCAGCGTGGCAGGGACAGGGAGCGGGAGGGACACAGATACGCAGTATTTT. Translating gives CSVAGTGSGRDTDTQYF.

There are many counts of this clonotype. This sequence joins TRBV30 and TRBJ2-2; the match to TRBD1 covers 7 bases. V shed 4 bases and J 5 bases; nucleotides not matched to a gene: 4. Germline V gene data show CDR1 as GTSNPN and CDR2 as SVGIG (reference sequence). CDR3 length: 13 amino acids. The CDR3 region has the DNA TGTGCCTGGACCGAACAGGGGACCGGGGAGCTGTTTTTT. It translates to CAWTEQGTGELFF.

Many counts were recorded for this clonotype. The chain recombines TRBV2 with TRBJ2-7; D remains ambiguous. V lost 8 bases and J lost 2, with 13 bases in between. Germline V gene lookup returns CDR1 SNHLY and CDR2 FYNNEI. This CDR3 has 13 amino acids. CDR3 loop: CASVLGRTYEQYF. CDR3 sequence (DNA): TGTGCCAGCGTTTTAGGGCGGACCTACGAGCAGTACTTC.

This chain connects TRBV7-9 to TRBJ1-4; tentatively, D is TRBD1 (5 bases). Trimming took 8 bases from V and 0 from J, leaving 10 bases between them. The CDR3 contains 14 residues. The germline V gene has CDR1 SEHNR and CDR2 FQNEAQ (reference sequence). In DNA form, the CDR3 reads TGTGCCAGCCTGGACAACCCAACTAATGAAAAACTGTTTTTT. This encodes CASLDNPTNEKLFF.

The chain uses TRBV28 and TRBJ2-1, with 9 bases fitting TRBD2. The CDR3 spans 16 residues. Germline V gives CDR1 MDHEN, CDR2 SYDVKM. The V gene end was trimmed by 5 bases and the J gene end by 7 bases; junction bases not matched to a gene: 12. CDR3 residues: CASSRVAGGPGNEQFF. The CDR3 DNA follows: TGTGCCAGCAGTAGGGTGGCGGGGGGGCCGGGAAATGAGCAGTTCTTC.

This clonotype was counted many times. The rearrangement uses TRBV20-1 and TRBJ2-1, with D possibly TRBD2 on 6 matching bases. V was shortened by 5 bases and J by 0 bases, with 26 bases between the two germline ends. CDR3 length: 19 amino acids. Germline CDR1 reads DFQATT; CDR2 reads SNEGSKA (reference sequence). CDR3 in amino acids: CSARAILLSGRSSYNEQFF. DNA of the CDR3: TGCAGTGCTCGAGCCATTCTCCTTAGCGGAAGGAGCTCCTACAATGAGCAGTTCTTC.

The rearrangement joins TRBV6-4 to TRBJ2-5; 8 positions match TRBD1. The ends lost 3 bases at V and 2 bases at J; junction bases unmatched: 11. Looked up from germline, CDR1 is MRHNA and CDR2 is SNTAGT. This CDR3 is 17 amino acids long. CDR3 sequence (DNA): TGTGCCAGCAGTGAAGCCCCGGACAGGGTAACACAAGAGACCCAGTACTTC. Protein: CASSEAPDRVTQETQYF.

The gene calls are TRBV28 and TRBJ2-1; 16 nucleotides line up with TRBD2. CDR1 is MDHEN, CDR2 SYDVKM, per germline. Trimming removed 5 bases from V and 15 bases from J; junction bases left unmatched: 19. The CDR3 is made up of 18 amino acids. Here the CDR3 DNA reads TGTGCCAGCAGTCGCCGACGGACACCCGGGACTAGCGGGAGGGGTAGGTTCTTC. Its protein product is CASSRRRTPGTSGRGRFF.

This clonotype appeared a few times. The rearrangement links TRBV7-6 to TRBJ2-5; D not certain. Trimming cost V 1 base and J 5 bases, with 8 bases left between them. Germline loops: CDR1 SGHVS, CDR2 FNYEAQ. The CDR3 is made up of 13 amino acids. The CDR3, as DNA: TGTGCCAGCAGCTTAGGGGTGTTTGAGACCCAGTACTTC. Its translation is CASSLGVFETQYF.

This clonotype has just one count. The rearrangement uses TRBV15 and TRBJ2-2, with D unresolved. V shed 0 bases and J shed 1 base, with 12 bases lying between them. The CDR3 totals 17 residues. The V gene's germline CDR1 is LNHNV and CDR2 YYDKDF (reference sequence). DNA for the CDR3: TGTGCCACCAGCAGAGATAACCGCCTTCTGAACACCGGGGAGCTGTTTTTT. It codes for CATSRDNRLLNTGELFF.

This clonotype appeared a few times. This sequence joins TRBV4-1 and TRBJ1-5, with TRBD1 as a possible D gene (6 bases). CDR1 is MGHRA and CDR2 is YSYEKL in the germline V gene. The CDR3 length is 17 residues. Between the trimmed V and J ends, which lost 0 bases and 1 base, there was a span of 13 bases. The CDR3 DNA is TGCGCCAGCAGCCAAGATTTGACAGGTCGAAGCAATCAGCCCCAGCATTTT. Protein product: CASSQDLTGRSNQPQHF.

Ten or more counts support this clonotype. V and J are TRBV27 and TRBJ1-5; 8 bases map to TRBD1. Germline CDR1 reads MNHEY; CDR2 reads SMNVEV (reference sequence). Trimming took 3 bases from V and 6 from J; bases not matched to a gene: 4. The CDR3 sequence is 14 residues long. CDR3 nucleotides: TGTGCCAGCAGTTTCCGGCAGGGGGCTCAGCCCCAGCATTTT. It codes for CASSFRQGAQPQHF.

This clonotype was seen ten or more times. The chain has TRBV28 and TRBJ2-1, with unresolved D. Germline CDR1 MDHEN, CDR2 SYDVKM. V gave up 4 bases and J gave up 0 bases, with 13 bases separating them. This CDR3 comprises 16 residues. The CDR3 nucleotides read TGTGCCAGCAGTTCGCCACGGAGAAGCTCCTACAATGAGCAGTTCTTC. Its protein is CASSSPRRSSYNEQFF.

As for this clonotype: A read error may account for a junction end that differs from germline. The chain couples TRBV7-9 to TRBJ2-3, with TRBD2 matching 10 bases. The CDR3 is 15 residues long. Germline V gene lookup returns CDR1 SEHNR and CDR2 FQNEAQ (reference sequence). The CDR3 DNA is TGTGCCAGCAGCCCTCCTAGCGGGAGCACAGATGCGCAGTATTTT. Its protein is CASSPPSGSTDAQYF.

This clonotype was seen only a few times. J is TRBJ2-1 and V is TRBV6-5, with a tentative D call TRBD1 (5 bases). Trimming shortened V by 0 bases and J by 5 bases, and 8 bases separated the two germline ends. Germline V gene data show CDR1 as MNHEY and CDR2 as SVGAGI. CDR3 size: 14 residues. The CDR3 spells CASSYSQGHNEQFF. The CDR3, as DNA: TGTGCCAGCAGTTACTCGCAGGGCCACAATGAGCAGTTCTTC.

About this clonotype itself: A single base separates this from a much larger clone, so it may be a read error. The chain recombines TRBV28 with TRBJ1-2; TRBD1 matches at 7 bases. This CDR3 spans 14 amino acids. The junction had 5 bases not matched to a gene; V was cut back by 7 bases and J by 0 bases. CDR1 and CDR2 (germline): MDHEN, SYDVKM. DNA of the CDR3: TGTGCCAGCACCAAACAGGGGACTAACTATGGCTACACCTTC. Translation gives CASTKQGTNYGYTF.